These T cell receptor beta chains were read from a single sample in a study of esophageal squamous cell carcinoma tumors. MiXCR, applied by TCRdb to the 5' RACE reads, yields one record per CDR3 protein. The sample comprises around 5,000 distinct CDR3 sequences, about 20% of which are singletons, and around 32% rests with the top ten. Sequenced sample: tumor tissue. These receptors came from a man aged 45 to 85 with esophageal squamous cell carcinoma. CDR3s include the opening cysteine and the closing phenylalanine or tryptophan. Each record gives: clone size, V gene, J gene, D gene, CDR3 protein, CDR3 DNA. The D gene is left open where the match is weak. Clone size is stated in some rows and not others, as once, few, many or a class when expanded.

size: many
V: TRBV18
J: TRBJ2-1
D: TRBD1
CDR3: CASSPDRDNNEQFF
DNA: TGTGCCAGCTCACCGGACAGGGACAACAATGAGCAGTTCTTC

size: NA
V: TRBV12-3/TRBV12-4
J: TRBJ1-6
D: TRBD1
CDR3: CASSERGTGDSPRHF
DNA: TGTGCCAGCAGTGAGAGGGGGACAGGAGATTCACCCCGCCACTTT

size: NA
V: TRBV6-5
J: TRBJ1-3
D: NA
CDR3: CASSYSVVSGNTIYF
DNA: TGTGCCAGCAGTTACTCGGTAGTCTCTGGAAACACCATATATTTT

size: medium-sized
V: TRBV4-2
J: TRBJ2-5
D: TRBD2
CDR3: CASSQGGSGRASLETQYF
DNA: TGTGCCAGCAGCCAAGGAGGTAGCGGGAGGGCCTCGCTGGAGACCCAGTACTTC

size: many
V: TRBV5-4
J: TRBJ2-1
D: NA
CDR3: CASSLVLANEQFF
DNA: TGTGCCAGCAGCTTGGTACTAGCCAATGAGCAGTTCTTC

size: medium-sized
V: TRBV2
J: TRBJ1-6
D: NA
CDR3: CASVRDYNSPLHF
DNA: TGTGCCAGTGTACGGGACTATAATTCACCCCTCCACTTT

size: few
V: TRBV10-1
J: TRBJ2-5
D: TRBD1
CDR3: CASSARTGGGQETQYF
DNA: TGCGCCAGCAGTGCCAGGACAGGGGGAGGCCAAGAGACCCAGTACTTC

size: NA
V: TRBV29-1
J: TRBJ1-1
D: NA
CDR3: CSVPGSEAFF
DNA: TGCAGCGTTCCCGGGTCTGAAGCTTTCTTT

size: few
V: TRBV27
J: TRBJ1-2
D: TRBD1
CDR3: CASSTTGTGNGDTF
DNA: TGTGCCAGCAGTACCACCGGGACAGGGAATGGCGACACCTTC

size: NA
V: TRBV25-1
J: TRBJ2-7
D: TRBD1
CDR3: CASSDPARDRKYEQYF
DNA: TGTGCCAGCAGTGATCCGGCCCGGGACAGAAAATACGAGCAGTACTTC

size: NA
V: TRBV5-1
J: TRBJ1-1
D: NA
CDR3: CASSFAGTQNTEAFF
DNA: TGCGCCAGCAGCTTTGCCGGGACACAGAACACTGAAGCTTTCTTT